This TCR beta chain was obtained from a study of a mutant IDH1 vaccine in newly diagnosed glioma. Specified time point: week 5, during vaccination. The investigators gave 300 ug of mutant IDH1 20-mer peptide in each vaccine dose, together with topical imiquimod. This CDR3 has 18 amino acids. The germline CDR1 and CDR2 sequences are LGHNA and YNFKEQ. Trimming at V came to 0 bases and at J to 5 bases, leaving 13 bases not matched to a gene. About this clone itself: Its specificity is not known.

Clones were read by immunoSEQ multiplex PCR, and TCRdb kept only the in-frame ones, dropping some. The data contain about 28,000 clones, more than 80% of them singletons. Sequencing used PBMCs, obtained from a glioma patient whose treatment included an IDH1 peptide vaccine. The clonotype comes from a man younger than 35 with glioma. The rearrangement uses TRBV4-2 and TRBJ2-3; the match to TRBD2 covers 8 bases. The chain's CDR3 is CASSQDLQAGEHRDTQYF. Written as DNA, the CDR3 is TGTGCCAGCAGCCAAGATCTTCAAGCGGGAGAACATAGAGATACGCAGTATTTT.